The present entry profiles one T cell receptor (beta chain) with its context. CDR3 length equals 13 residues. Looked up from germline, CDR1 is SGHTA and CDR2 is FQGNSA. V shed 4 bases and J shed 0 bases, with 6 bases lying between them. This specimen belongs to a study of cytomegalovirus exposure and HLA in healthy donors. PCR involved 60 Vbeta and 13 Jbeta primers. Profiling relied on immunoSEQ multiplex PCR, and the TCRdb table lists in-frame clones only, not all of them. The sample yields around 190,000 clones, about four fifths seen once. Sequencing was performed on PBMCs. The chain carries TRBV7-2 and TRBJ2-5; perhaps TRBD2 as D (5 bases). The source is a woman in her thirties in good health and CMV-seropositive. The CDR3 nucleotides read TGTGCCAGCAGCTGGCGGGACCAAGAGACCCAGTACTTC. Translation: CASSWRDQETQYF. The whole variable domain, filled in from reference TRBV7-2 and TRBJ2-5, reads GAGVSQSPSNKVTEKGKDVELRCDPISGHTALYWYRQSLGQGLEFLIYFQGNSAPDKSGLPSDRFSAERTGGSVSTLTIQRTQQEDSAVYLCASSWRDQETQYFGPGTRLLVL.